This entry lists 18 T cell receptor beta chains sequenced from one sample in a study of CD8 T cells in Susac syndrome. Random hexamers served to reverse transcribe roughly 0.45 to 1 ug RNA. Each CDR3 protein is one row after TCRdb ran MiXCR on the immunoSEQ multiplex PCR reads. The sample has tens of thousands of distinct CDR3 sequences, about 95% seen once. Specimen: CD4+ T cells from PBMCs. The receptors derive from a human donor with Susac syndrome.

The CDR3 here is CAWSVIGVNTEAFF. The DNA for the CDR3 is TGTGCCTGGAGTGTGATAGGCGTGAACACTGAAGCTTTCTTT. The rearrangement joins TRBV30 to TRBJ1-1; D is ambiguous. This CDR3 is 14 amino acids long. Germline CDR1 and CDR2: GTSNPN and SVGIG (reference sequence). Trimming removed 0 bases at V and 0 bases at J, with 8 bases between.

Only one count was recorded for this clonotype. The chain carries TRBV7-9 and TRBJ1-1; D is uncertain. CDR3 length: 11 amino acids. Germline V gives CDR1 SEHNR, CDR2 FQNEAQ (reference sequence). With 4 bases removed from V and 6 bases from J, the gap between germline ends came to 6 bases. The CDR3: CASSSTPEAFF. The CDR3 nucleotides are TGTGCCAGCAGCTCGACTCCTGAAGCTTTCTTT.

This chain connects TRBV25-1 to TRBJ1-6; maybe TRBD1 (5 bases). This CDR3 comprises 14 residues. The V gene's germline CDR1 is MGHDK and CDR2 SYGVNS. V was pared by 2 bases and J by 9 bases, with 11 bases between. In DNA, the CDR3 is TGTGCCAGCAGTGAACTTAGGGGTGGTTCACCCCTCCACTTT. It yields the protein CASSELRGGSPLHF.

The chain recombines TRBV30 with TRBJ2-1; D remains ambiguous. Germline-derived CDR1 and CDR2 are GTSNPN and SVGIG (reference sequence). The CDR3 runs to 13 residues. Trimming shortened V by 0 bases and J by 6 bases, and 9 bases separated the two germline ends. The CDR3 is CAWSVLDFNEQFF. The CDR3 DNA reads as TGTGCCTGGAGTGTTTTGGATTTCAATGAGCAGTTCTTC.

The chain is built from TRBV25-1 and TRBJ2-5; the D gene could be TRBD1 or TRBD2 (5 bases each). Germline lookup yields CDR1 MGHDK and CDR2 SYGVNS. The CDR3 extends over 14 amino acids. V lost 8 bases to trimming and J lost 6 bases, with 19 bases between them. CDR3 sequence: CASERSPGTKTQYF. CDR3 DNA sequence: TGTGCCAGCGAACGATCTCCGGGGACCAAGACCCAGTACTTC.

The chain combines TRBV4-3 with TRBJ2-5, with 9 positions matching TRBD1. Germline CDR1 and CDR2: LGHNA and YSLEER. CDR3 length equals 16 residues. V was clipped by 3 bases and J by 5 bases; unmatched bases: 10. Here the CDR3 reads CASSQEQGAGWETQYF. In DNA form, the CDR3 reads TGCGCCAGCAGCCAGGAACAGGGGGCGGGATGGGAGACCCAGTACTTC.

This clonotype appeared a few times. The rearrangement links TRBV27 to TRBJ1-1; D not resolved. Trimming cost V 3 bases and J 1 base, with 9 bases left between them. Per the germline V gene, CDR1 is MNHEY and CDR2 is SMNVEV (reference sequence). The CDR3 is 14 residues long. This CDR3 is CASSFRGPNTEAFF. CDR3 nucleotide sequence: TGTGCCAGCAGTTTCAGAGGTCCGAACACTGAAGCTTTCTTT.

This rearrangement joins TRBV5-4 to TRBJ2-7; tentative D call: TRBD2 (6 bases). Trimming pared 4 bases from V and 3 bases from J, leaving 17 bases between. This CDR3 spans 15 amino acids. The germline CDR1 and CDR2 sequences are SGHNT and YYREEE (reference sequence). The DNA for the CDR3 is TGTGCCAGCAGCCCGGGCGGGACGGACTACTACGAGCAGTACTTC. This codes for CASSPGGTDYYEQYF.

This chain joins TRBV20-1 and TRBJ1-2; TRBD1 aligns across 8 bases. This CDR3 has 13 residues. CDR1 is DFQATT and CDR2 is SNEGSKA in the germline V gene (reference sequence). The trim removed 4 bases at V and 0 bases at J, leaving 1 base unmatched. CDR3 sequence (DNA): TGCAGTGCTACAGGGGGCGCTAACTATGGCTACACCTTC. Translation: CSATGGANYGYTF.

J is TRBJ1-2 and V is TRBV24-1; TRBD1 might be the D (6 bases). Trimming pared 4 bases from V and 4 bases from J, leaving 12 bases between. CDR3 size: 14 residues. The germline gives CDR1 KGHDR, CDR2 SFDVKD. CDR3 sequence reads: CATSESGTLYGYTF. For the CDR3, the DNA is TGTGCCACCAGTGAATCCGGGACACTCTATGGCTACACCTTC.

The chain recombines TRBV25-1 with TRBJ2-2; D may correspond to TRBD1 or TRBD2 (6 bases each). CDR1 and CDR2 (germline): MGHDK, SYGVNS. V lost 3 bases to trimming and J lost 7 bases, with 12 bases between them. The CDR3 has 14 residues. CDR3 nucleotide sequence: TGTGCCAGCAGTGACGGGGGCGCCGGCGGGGAGCTGTTTTTT. The encoded protein is CASSDGGAGGELFF.

The chain recombines TRBV6-1 with TRBJ2-7; unclear D gene. Germline V lookup: CDR1 MNHNS, CDR2 SASEGT. V was cut by 1 base and J by 4 bases, with 11 bases left in between. CDR3 length: 14 residues. The chain's CDR3 is CASSEGQLHYEQYF. As DNA, the CDR3 is TGTGCCAGCAGTGAAGGTCAGCTCCATTACGAGCAGTACTTC.

This chain links TRBV7-6 with TRBJ2-7; 7 positions agree with TRBD2. CDR1 SGHVS and CDR2 FNYEAQ come from the germline V gene. The length of the CDR3 is 16 residues. Trimming at V came to 1 base and at J to 2 bases, leaving 8 bases not matched to a gene. The CDR3 DNA reads TGTGCCAGCAGCTTAGGGGGTAGGGGACTAACCTACGAGCAGTACTTC. Protein sequence: CASSLGGRGLTYEQYF.

The rearrangement joins TRBV30 to TRBJ2-7, with 14 bases aligning to TRBD2. Germline CDR1 reads GTSNPN; CDR2 reads SVGIG (reference sequence). With V trimmed by 1 base and J by 7 bases, 3 bases remained unmatched. The CDR3 is 14 amino acids. CDR3 DNA sequence: TGTGCCTGGAGTGCCGGACTAGCGGGGGGTGAGCAGTACTTC. It yields the protein CAWSAGLAGGEQYF. Using reference TRBV30 and TRBJ2-7 for the parts outside the CDR3, the full variable domain is SQTIHQWPATLVQPVGSPLSLECTVEGTSNPNLYWYRQAAGRGLQLLFYSVGIGQISSEVPQNLSASRPQDRQFILSSKKLLLSDSGFYLCAWSAGLAGGEQYFGPGTRLTVT.

The chain couples TRBV19 to TRBJ2-1; 8 bases match TRBD2. With 6 bases clipped from V and 4 bases from J, the junction kept 5 bases outside the gene matches. The CDR3 is made up of 14 amino acids. CDR1 and CDR2 from the germline V gene are LNHDA and SQIVND (reference sequence). Here the CDR3 reads CASRMSGGYNEQFF. CDR3 in DNA: TGTGCCAGTAGGATGAGCGGGGGATACAATGAGCAGTTCTTC.

This chain joins TRBV5-1 and TRBJ2-3; 9 bases align to TRBD1. CDR1 and CDR2 from the germline V gene are SGHRS and YFSETQ. The CDR3 sequence is 14 residues long. The V segment lost 4 bases and the J segment 4 bases; nucleotides outside the gene matches: 4. The CDR3 loop reads CASSTGQGPDTQYF. CDR3 nucleotide sequence: TGCGCCAGCAGCACCGGACAGGGGCCAGATACGCAGTATTTT. Full variable domain (outside the CDR3, taken from reference TRBV5-1 and TRBJ2-3): KAGVTQTPRYLIKTRGQQVTLSCSPISGHRSVSWYQQTPGQGLQFLFEYFSETQRNKGNFPGRFSGRQFSNSRSEMNVSTLELGDSALYLCASSTGQGPDTQYFGPGTRLTVL.

The chain has TRBV5-6 and TRBJ2-3, with TRBD2 matching 7 bases. Germline values: CDR1 SGHDT, CDR2 YYEEEE. There are 16 residues in the CDR3. Germline trimming cut 4 bases from V and 3 bases from J; bases unmatched to any gene: 11. CDR3 sequence reads: CASSDDTSVRTDTQYF. CDR3 sequence (DNA): TGTGCCAGCAGCGATGATACTAGCGTAAGGACAGATACGCAGTATTTT.

The rearrangement joins TRBV7-3 to TRBJ1-5; 7 bases fit TRBD1. The CDR3 consists of 15 residues. Per germline, CDR1 SGHTA and CDR2 FQGTGA. Trimming cost V 4 bases and J 5 bases; bases outside gene matches: 8. In DNA form, the CDR3 reads TGTGCCAGCAGCTCCCGGGACAGCTCCCATCAGCCCCAGCATTTT. This translates into CASSSRDSSHQPQHF.